This is a list of T cell receptor beta chains from one sample in a study of regulatory T cells in long-lasting Graves disease. A single record per CDR3 protein comes from TCRdb applying MiXCR to the multiplex PCR reads. The repertoire includes 350,000 to 450,000 distinct CDR3 sequences, 15% of them detected once, and about 7.8% sits in the top ten. The sample was also linked to a second study, of T cells in Graves' hyperthyroidism and ophthalmopathy.

The source material was peripheral blood mononuclear cells (PBMCs), sampled at new diagnosis, from a patient treated with antithyroid drugs. These receptors came from a woman aged 40 to 50 with Graves disease. The CDR3 runs from the conserved cysteine through the conserved F or W. A D gene is named only where the DNA matches it firmly. Clone size is not always given. Where it is, it says once, few, many or a class for expanded clones.

J gene	clone size	D gene	V gene	CDR3 protein	CDR3 DNA
TRBJ1-6	many	.	TRBV28	CASIKESSYNSPLHF	TGTGCCAGCATAAAGGAAAGCTCCTATAATTCACCCCTCCACTTT
TRBJ2-1	many	TRBD2	TRBV12-3/TRBV12-4	CASSSERLAGGKEQFF	TGTGCCAGCAGTTCGGAGAGACTAGCGGGAGGCAAAGAGCAGTTCTTC
TRBJ2-7	few	.	TRBV4-1	CASSPGPLSYEQYF	TGCGCCAGCAGCCCGGGACCGCTATCCTACGAGCAGTACTTC
TRBJ2-7	few	.	TRBV4-2	CASSQDSGASSYEQYF	TGTGCCAGCAGCCAAGATTCAGGGGCCAGCTCCTACGAGCAGTACTTC
TRBJ2-1	.	.	TRBV20-1	CSASQLRLHNEQFF	TGCAGTGCTTCACAACTACGTTTACACAATGAGCAGTTCTTC
TRBJ2-7	many	.	TRBV20-1	CSAAGTGELAGTYEQYF	TGCAGTGCTGCCGGGACAGGGGAACTAGCGGGAACGTACGAGCAGTACTTC
TRBJ2-6	.	.	TRBV13	CASSPHPRAGANVLTF	TGTGCCAGCAGCCCTCATCCCAGGGCGGGGGCCAACGTCCTGACTTTC
TRBJ2-1	few	TRBD1	TRBV10-3	CAITWDRGGEQFF	TGTGCCATCACCTGGGACAGGGGAGGTGAGCAGTTCTTC
TRBJ2-1	many	.	TRBV28	CASSFLLGRSSYNEQFF	TGTGCCAGCAGTTTCTTGTTAGGCCGTAGCTCCTACAATGAGCAGTTCTTC
TRBJ2-7	many	TRBD2	TRBV28	CASSFGGRAAYEQYF	TGTGCCAGCAGTTTCGGTGGGAGGGCCGCCTACGAGCAGTACTTC
TRBJ2-1	many	.	TRBV28	CASSSMSYNEQFF	TGTGCCAGCAGCAGTATGTCCTACAATGAGCAGTTCTTC
TRBJ2-1	many	TRBD1	TRBV3-1	CASSIGQGRDNEQFF	TGTGCCAGCAGCATCGGACAGGGACGGGACAATGAGCAGTTCTTC
TRBJ2-5	once	TRBD2	TRBV2	CASKGGVTSGRVQETQYF	TGTGCCAGCAAGGGGGGTGTGACTAGCGGGAGGGTTCAAGAGACCCAGTACTTC
TRBJ2-2	.	TRBD2	TRBV7-9	CASSPTSGTNTGEPFF	TGTGCCAGCAGCCCTACTAGCGGAACGAACACCGGGGAGCCGTTTTTT
TRBJ2-3	few	.	TRBV5-1	CASSSTLSLLRDTDTQYF	TGCGCCAGCAGCTCTACCTTGTCCCTCCTCCGCGACACAGATACGCAGTATTTT
TRBJ2-3	.	TRBD2	TRBV3-1	CASSPMLGLAGEGTDTQYF	TGTGCCAGCAGCCCCATGCTGGGACTAGCGGGAGAAGGCACAGATACGCAGTATTTT
TRBJ1-1	.	.	TRBV29-1	CSVLRDTEAFF	TGCAGCGTTCTCCGAGACACTGAAGCTTTCTTT
TRBJ2-3	many	.	TRBV2	CASSPVGNTDTQYF	TGTGCCAGCAGCCCCGTCGGGAACACAGATACGCAGTATTTT
TRBJ2-1	many	TRBD2	TRBV18	CASSPFSREKSYNEQFF	TGTGCCAGCTCACCATTTTCGCGGGAGAAGTCCTACAATGAGCAGTTCTTC
TRBJ2-2	many	.	TRBV18	CASSPMHESGELFF	TGTGCCAGCTCACCAATGCACGAGTCGGGGGAGCTGTTTTTT
TRBJ1-1	many	.	TRBV28	CASSLSSNLITEAFF	TGTGCCAGCAGTTTATCGTCTAATTTAATCACTGAAGCTTTCTTT
TRBJ1-2	.	.	TRBV6-2/TRBV6-3	CASSEAGRYYGYTF	TGTGCCAGCAGTGAAGCCGGCAGGTACTATGGCTACACCTTC
TRBJ2-7	many	.	TRBV28	CASHSTYEQYF	TGTGCCAGCCACAGTACCTACGAGCAGTACTTC
TRBJ1-6	many	.	TRBV15	CATSANKDSPLHF	TGTGCCACCAGCGCAAACAAGGATTCACCCCTCCACTTT
TRBJ2-1	.	TRBD2	TRBV24-1	CATSRGGLADAYNEQFF	TGTGCCACCAGCAGGGGGGGACTAGCGGACGCCTACAATGAGCAGTTCTTC
TRBJ1-5	many	.	TRBV10-3	CAISESRRLGDAGNQPQHF	TGTGCCATCAGTGAGTCAAGGCGACTGGGGGACGCCGGCAATCAGCCCCAGCATTTT
TRBJ1-6	many	.	TRBV5-1	CASSLSANSPLHF	TGCGCCAGCAGCTTGAGCGCGAATTCACCCCTCCACTTT
TRBJ2-1	many	TRBD1	TRBV20-1	CSAVQGTDEQFF	TGCAGTGCTGTACAGGGGACGGATGAGCAGTTCTTC
TRBJ2-1	few	.	TRBV7-9	CASSLGSSSVVVFF	TGTGCCAGCAGCTTAGGATCCTCCAGCGTAGTTGTGTTCTTC
TRBJ2-1	many	.	TRBV12-5	CASGLPTGTTNEQFF	TGTGCTAGTGGTTTGCCGACGGGGACCACCAATGAGCAGTTCTTC
TRBJ1-1	.	.	TRBV19	CASSRGGNTEAFF	TGTGCCAGTAGTCGGGGTGGTAACACTGAAGCTTTCTTT
TRBJ2-2	many	TRBD2	TRBV28	CASSGLAGLGRELFF	TGTGCCAGCAGCGGACTAGCGGGGTTGGGCCGGGAGCTGTTTTTT
TRBJ2-1	once	TRBD2	TRBV4-1	CASSHRPGTSGSNEQFF	TGCGCCAGCAGCCACCGGCCCGGGACTAGCGGGAGCAATGAGCAGTTCTTC
TRBJ2-7	.	.	TRBV7-7	CASSLDGGYEQYF	TGTGCTAGCAGCCTGGACGGGGGCTACGAGCAGTACTTC
TRBJ2-7	many	TRBD2	TRBV28	CATTSSGTSGRGNEQYF	TGTGCCACAACCTCTTCCGGGACTAGCGGGAGGGGGAACGAGCAGTACTTC
TRBJ2-5	many	TRBD1	TRBV29-1	CSVEPWDRPQETQYF	TGCAGCGTTGAGCCCTGGGACAGGCCCCAAGAGACCCAGTACTTC
TRBJ1-5	many	.	TRBV12-3/TRBV12-4	CASSRSLSNQPQHF	TGTGCCAGCAGTCGGAGTCTTAGCAATCAGCCCCAGCATTTT
TRBJ2-4	few	.	TRBV5-1	CASSLVSGLAKNIQYF	TGCGCCAGCAGCTTGGTTAGCGGACTAGCCAAAAACATTCAGTACTTC